This TCR beta chain derives from a study of CD8 T cells in Susac syndrome. The TEMRA cells underwent FACS enrichment, while the CD8+ and CD4+ T cells underwent negative isolation. The V gene's germline CDR1 is GTSNPN and CDR2 SVGIG (reference sequence). CDR3 length: 13 amino acids. With 0 bases removed from V and 5 bases from J, the gap between germline ends came to 8 bases. This clonotype has a single count. The authors reverse transcribed roughly 0.5 to 1 ug RNA with random hexamers. Coverage of TCR beta CDR3 amplification by immunoSEQ multiplex PCR extended to 54 Vbeta and 13 Jbeta. TCRdb itself ran the immunoSEQ multiplex PCR reads through MiXCR, one entry per CDR3 protein. In the table there are roughly 180,000 distinct CDR3 sequences, about 94% of which are singletons.

The clonotype was recovered from a human donor in good health. The sample taken for sequencing was CD4+ T cells from PBMCs. The genes are TRBV30 and TRBJ2-1; no definite D call. The CDR3 loop is CAWSVDLHNEQFF. DNA of the CDR3: TGTGCCTGGAGTGTAGACTTACACAATGAGCAGTTCTTC. The complete variable domain, with remaining parts taken from reference TRBV30 and TRBJ2-1, reads SQTIHQWPATLVQPVGSPLSLECTVEGTSNPNLYWYRQAAGRGLQLLFYSVGIGQISSEVPQNLSASRPQDRQFILSSKKLLLSDSGFYLCAWSVDLHNEQFFGPGTRLTVL.